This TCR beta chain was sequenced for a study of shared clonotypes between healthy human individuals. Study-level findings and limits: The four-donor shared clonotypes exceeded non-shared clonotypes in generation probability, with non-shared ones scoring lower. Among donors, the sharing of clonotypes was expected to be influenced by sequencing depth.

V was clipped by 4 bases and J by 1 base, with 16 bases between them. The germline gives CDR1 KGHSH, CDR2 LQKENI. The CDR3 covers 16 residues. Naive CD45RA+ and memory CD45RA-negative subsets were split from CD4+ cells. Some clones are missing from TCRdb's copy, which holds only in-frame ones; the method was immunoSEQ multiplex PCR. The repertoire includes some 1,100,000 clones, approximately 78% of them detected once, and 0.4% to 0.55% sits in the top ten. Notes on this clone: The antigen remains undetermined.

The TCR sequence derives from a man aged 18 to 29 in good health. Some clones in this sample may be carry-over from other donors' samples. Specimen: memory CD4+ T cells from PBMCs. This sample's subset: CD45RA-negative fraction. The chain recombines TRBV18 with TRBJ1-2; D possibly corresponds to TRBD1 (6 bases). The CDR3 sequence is CASSRGQDLRNYGYTF. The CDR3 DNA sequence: TGTGCCAGCTCACGGGGGCAGGATCTACGTAACTATGGCTACACCTTC. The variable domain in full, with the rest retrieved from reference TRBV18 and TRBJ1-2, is NAGVMQNPRHLVRRRGQEARLRCSPMKGHSHVYWYRQLPEEGLKFMVYLQKENIIDESGMPKERFSAEFPKEGPSILRIQQVVRGDSAAYFCASSRGQDLRNYGYTFGSGTRLTVV.